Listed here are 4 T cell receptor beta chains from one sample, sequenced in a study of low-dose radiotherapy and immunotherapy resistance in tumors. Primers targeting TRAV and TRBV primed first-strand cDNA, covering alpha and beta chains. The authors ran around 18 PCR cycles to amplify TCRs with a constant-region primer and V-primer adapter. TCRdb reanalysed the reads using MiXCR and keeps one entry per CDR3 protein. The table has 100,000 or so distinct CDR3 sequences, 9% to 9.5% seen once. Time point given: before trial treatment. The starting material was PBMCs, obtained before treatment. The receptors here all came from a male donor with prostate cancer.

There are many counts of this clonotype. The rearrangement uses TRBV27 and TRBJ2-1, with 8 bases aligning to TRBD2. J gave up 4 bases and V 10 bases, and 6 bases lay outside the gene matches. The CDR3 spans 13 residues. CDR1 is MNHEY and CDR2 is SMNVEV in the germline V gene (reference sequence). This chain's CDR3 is CATGASGYNEQFF. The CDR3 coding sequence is TGTGCCACCGGGGCTAGCGGGTACAATGAGCAGTTCTTC.

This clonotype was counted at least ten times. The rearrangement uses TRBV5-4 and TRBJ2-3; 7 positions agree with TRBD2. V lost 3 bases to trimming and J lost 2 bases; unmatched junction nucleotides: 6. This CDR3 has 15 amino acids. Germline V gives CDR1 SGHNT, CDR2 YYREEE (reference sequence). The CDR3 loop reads CASSSERDPTDTQYF. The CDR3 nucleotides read TGTGCCAGCAGCTCTGAGCGGGATCCCACAGATACGCAGTATTTT.

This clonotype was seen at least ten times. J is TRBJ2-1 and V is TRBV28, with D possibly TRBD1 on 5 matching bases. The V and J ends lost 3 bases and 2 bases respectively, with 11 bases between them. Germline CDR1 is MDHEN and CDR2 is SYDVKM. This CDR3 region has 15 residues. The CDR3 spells CASSLVRVAYNEQFF. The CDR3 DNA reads TGTGCCAGCAGTTTGGTCAGGGTGGCCTACAATGAGCAGTTCTTC.

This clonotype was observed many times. The CDR3 bases are TGTGCCAGCACCTCGAGCGGGACCGGGGAGCTGTTTTTT. It specifies CASTSSGTGELFF. V gene TRBV3-1 combines with J gene TRBJ2-2; a weak D match, TRBD2 (6 bases). Germline V gene data show CDR1 as LGHDT and CDR2 as YNNKEL (reference sequence). The CDR3 is made up of 13 amino acids. V was cut by 7 bases and J by 5 bases, with 11 bases left in between.